This T cell receptor (beta chain) was found in a study of early T cells in non-severe SARS-CoV-2 infection. Overall study context: The input, bulk RNA from unsorted whole blood, was sequenced, and chains were unpaired.

Study results and limitations: The study's VDJdb matching favored anti-spike CD8 responses and missed private and CD4 specificities.

The CDR3 runs to 14 residues. The V end lost 2 bases, the J end lost 3 bases, and 14 bases lay between the germline ends. From germline, CDR1 is DFQATT and CDR2 SNEGSKA (reference sequence). The TCR library protocol was used to attach unique molecular identifiers. These identifiers were attached to individual cDNA molecules. TCRdb reprocessed the 5' RACE reads via MiXCR and lists one record per CDR3 protein. The sample shows tens of thousands of distinct CDR3 sequences, 3% to 4% of them seen only once. This clonotype occurred many times. Antigen: not known. The clonotype was recovered from an adult who was a healthcare worker with PCR-confirmed SARS-CoV-2 infection or an uninfected control (not recorded which). The gene calls are TRBV20-1 and TRBJ2-7; D is perhaps TRBD1 (6 bases). Sequencing used whole blood. CDR3 protein: CSARPRDKIYEQYF. CDR3 in DNA: TGCAGTGCTAGACCCCGGGACAAGATCTACGAGCAGTACTTC.